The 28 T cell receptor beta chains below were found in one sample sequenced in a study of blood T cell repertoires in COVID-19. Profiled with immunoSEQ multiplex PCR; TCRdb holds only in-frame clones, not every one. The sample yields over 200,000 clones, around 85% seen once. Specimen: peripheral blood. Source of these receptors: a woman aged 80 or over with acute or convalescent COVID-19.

The CDR3 reads CATSDWGGYCRPSYEQYF. DNA of the CDR3: TGTGCCACCAGTGATTGGGGGGGCTATTGCCGACCCTCCTACGAGCAGTACTTC. V gene TRBV24-1 combines with J gene TRBJ2-7; weak D call: TRBD2 (7 bases). Germline V gives CDR1 KGHDR, CDR2 SFDVKD. V was cut by 2 bases and J by 0 bases, with 19 bases left in between. The length of the CDR3 is 18 residues.

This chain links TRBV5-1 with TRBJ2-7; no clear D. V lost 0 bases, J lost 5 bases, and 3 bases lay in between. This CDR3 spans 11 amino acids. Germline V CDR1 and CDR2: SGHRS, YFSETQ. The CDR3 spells CASSLVDEQYF. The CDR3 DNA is TGCGCCAGCAGCTTGGTCGACGAGCAGTACTTC.

The CDR3: CATAGTTGNTIYF. DNA of the CDR3: TGCGCCACCGCCGGGACAACTGGAAACACCATATATTTT. The rearrangement links TRBV4-1 to TRBJ1-3; tentative D call: TRBD1 (6 bases). The CDR3 has 13 amino acids. The germline CDR1 and CDR2 sequences are MGHRA and YSYEKL. V lost 10 bases to trimming and J lost 2 bases, with 12 bases between them.

CDR3 region: CATSRPAGITDTQYF. The CDR3, as DNA: TGTGCCACCAGTCGTCCAGCGGGAATAACAGATACGCAGTATTTT. The chain recombines TRBV24-1 with TRBJ2-3; TRBD2 matches 7 bases. The CDR3 is made up of 15 amino acids. The junction had 8 bases not matched to a gene; V was cut back by 6 bases and J by 3 bases. Germline loops: CDR1 KGHDR, CDR2 SFDVKD.

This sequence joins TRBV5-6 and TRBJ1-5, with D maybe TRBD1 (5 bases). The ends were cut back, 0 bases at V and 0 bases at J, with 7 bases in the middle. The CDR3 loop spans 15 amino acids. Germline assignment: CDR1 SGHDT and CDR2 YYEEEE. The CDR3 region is CASSLGQFSNQPQHF. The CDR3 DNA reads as TGTGCCAGCAGCTTGGGACAGTTTAGCAATCAGCCCCAGCATTTT.

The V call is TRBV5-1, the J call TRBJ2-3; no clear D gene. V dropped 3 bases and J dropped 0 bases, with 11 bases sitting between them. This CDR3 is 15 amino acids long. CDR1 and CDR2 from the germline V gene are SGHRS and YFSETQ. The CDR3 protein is CASSSAATSTDTQYF. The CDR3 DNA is TGCGCCAGCAGCTCGGCGGCCACTAGCACAGATACGCAGTATTTT.

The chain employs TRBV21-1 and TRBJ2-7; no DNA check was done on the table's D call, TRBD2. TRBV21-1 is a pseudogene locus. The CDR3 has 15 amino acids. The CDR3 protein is CASSQRGRPVYEQYF. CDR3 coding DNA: TGTGCCAGCAGTCAGCGAGGGAGGCCGGTCTACGAGCAGTACTTC.

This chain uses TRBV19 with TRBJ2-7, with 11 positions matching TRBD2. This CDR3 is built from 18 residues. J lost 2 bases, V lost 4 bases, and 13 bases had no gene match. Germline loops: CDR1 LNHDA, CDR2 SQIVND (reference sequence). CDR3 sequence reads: CASSTQGLTSGGTYEQYF. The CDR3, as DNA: TGTGCCAGTAGTACACAAGGGTTAACTAGCGGGGGCACCTACGAGCAGTACTTC.

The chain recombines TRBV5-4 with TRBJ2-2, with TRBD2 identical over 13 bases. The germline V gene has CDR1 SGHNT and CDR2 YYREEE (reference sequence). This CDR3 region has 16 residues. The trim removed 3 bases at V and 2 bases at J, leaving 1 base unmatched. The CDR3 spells CASSWGLAGNTGELFF. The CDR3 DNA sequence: TGTGCCAGCAGCTGGGGACTAGCGGGAAACACCGGGGAGCTGTTTTTT.

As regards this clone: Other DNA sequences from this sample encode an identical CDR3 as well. CDR3 sequence: CASSLGQSNQPQHF. CDR3 sequence (DNA): TGTGCCAGCAGCTTGGGACAGTCCAATCAGCCCCAGCATTTT. V and J are TRBV7-2 and TRBJ1-5; the match to TRBD1 covers 7 bases. Germline loops: CDR1 SGHTA, CDR2 FQGNSA. Losses at the gene ends were 3 bases for V and 3 bases for J; bases not matched to a gene: 2. The CDR3 extends over 14 amino acids.

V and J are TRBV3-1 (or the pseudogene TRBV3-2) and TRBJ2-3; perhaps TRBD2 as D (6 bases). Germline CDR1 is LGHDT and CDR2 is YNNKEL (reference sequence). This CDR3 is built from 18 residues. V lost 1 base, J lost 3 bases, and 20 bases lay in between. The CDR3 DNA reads TGTGCCAGCAGCCAAGGAAACGCGAGAGGAGGGAGTACAGATACGCAGTATTTT. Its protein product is CASSQGNARGGSTDTQYF.

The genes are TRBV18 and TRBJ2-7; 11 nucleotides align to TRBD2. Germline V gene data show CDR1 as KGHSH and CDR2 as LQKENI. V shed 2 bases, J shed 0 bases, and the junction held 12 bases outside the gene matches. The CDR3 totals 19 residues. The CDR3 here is CASSPSGTSGRQSSYEQYF. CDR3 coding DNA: TGTGCCAGCTCACCATCCGGGACTAGCGGAAGACAGAGCTCCTACGAGCAGTACTTC. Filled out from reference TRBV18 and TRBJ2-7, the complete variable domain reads NAGVMQNPRHLVRRRGQEARLRCSPMKGHSHVYWYRQLPEEGLKFMVYLQKENIIDESGMPKERFSAEFPKEGPSILRIQQVVRGDSAAYFCASSPSGTSGRQSSYEQYFGPGTRLTVT.

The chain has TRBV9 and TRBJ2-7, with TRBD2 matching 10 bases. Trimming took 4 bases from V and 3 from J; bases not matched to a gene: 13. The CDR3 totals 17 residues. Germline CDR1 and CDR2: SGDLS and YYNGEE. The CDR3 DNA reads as TGTGCCAGCAGCCCCGCCCGAGCTAGCGGGAGAGACTACGAGCAGTACTTC. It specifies CASSPARASGRDYEQYF.

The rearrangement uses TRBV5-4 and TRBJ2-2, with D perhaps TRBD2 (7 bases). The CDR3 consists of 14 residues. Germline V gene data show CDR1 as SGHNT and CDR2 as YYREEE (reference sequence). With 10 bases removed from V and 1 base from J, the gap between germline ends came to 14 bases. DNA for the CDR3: TGTGCCTGGGGCGGGGGCATGAACACCGGGGAGCTGTTTTTT. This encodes CAWGGGMNTGELFF.

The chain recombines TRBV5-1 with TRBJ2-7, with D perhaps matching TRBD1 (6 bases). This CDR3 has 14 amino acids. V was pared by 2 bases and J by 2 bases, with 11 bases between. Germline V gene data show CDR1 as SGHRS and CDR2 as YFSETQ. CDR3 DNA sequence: TGCGCCAGCAGCTTCCTACAGGGTCCCTACGAGCAGTACTTC. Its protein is CASSFLQGPYEQYF. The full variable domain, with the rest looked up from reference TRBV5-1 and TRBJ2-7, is KAGVTQTPRYLIKTRGQQVTLSCSPISGHRSVSWYQQTPGQGLQFLFEYFSETQRNKGNFPGRFSGRQFSNSRSEMNVSTLELGDSALYLCASSFLQGPYEQYFGPGTRLTVT.

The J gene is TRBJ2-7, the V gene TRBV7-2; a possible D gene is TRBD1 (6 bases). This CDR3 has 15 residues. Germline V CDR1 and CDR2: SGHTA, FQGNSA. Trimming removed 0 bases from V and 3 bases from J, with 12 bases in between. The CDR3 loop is CASSLAQGFFYEQYF. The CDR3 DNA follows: TGTGCCAGCAGCTTAGCACAGGGCTTTTTCTACGAGCAGTACTTC.

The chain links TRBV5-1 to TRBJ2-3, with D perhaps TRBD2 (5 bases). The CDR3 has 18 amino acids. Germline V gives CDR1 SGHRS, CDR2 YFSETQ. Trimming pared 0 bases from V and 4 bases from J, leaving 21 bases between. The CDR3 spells CASSLGGERFRGPDTQYF. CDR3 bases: TGCGCCAGCAGCTTGGGAGGAGAGAGATTTAGAGGGCCAGATACGCAGTATTTT.

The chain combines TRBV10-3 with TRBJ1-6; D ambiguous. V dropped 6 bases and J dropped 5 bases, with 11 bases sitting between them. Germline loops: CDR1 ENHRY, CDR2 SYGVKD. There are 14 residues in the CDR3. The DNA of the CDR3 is TGTGCCATCAGCATAGAGAGTCATAATTCACCCCTCCACTTT. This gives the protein CAISIESHNSPLHF.

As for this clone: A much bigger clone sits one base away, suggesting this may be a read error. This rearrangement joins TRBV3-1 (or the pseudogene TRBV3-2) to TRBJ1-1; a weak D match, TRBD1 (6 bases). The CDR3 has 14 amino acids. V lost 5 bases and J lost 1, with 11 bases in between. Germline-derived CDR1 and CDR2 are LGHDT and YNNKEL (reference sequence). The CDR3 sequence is CASSVTGSNTEAFF. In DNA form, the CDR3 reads TGTGCCAGCAGCGTGACAGGTTCGAACACTGAAGCTTTCTTT.

The CDR3: CASSLKSYGYTF. In DNA, the CDR3 is TGTGCCAGCAGCTTAAAATCGTATGGCTACACCTTC. This chain uses TRBV7-2 with TRBJ1-2; D is unresolved. V lost 2 bases and J lost 5, with 6 bases in between. The CDR3 spans 12 residues. Looked up from germline, CDR1 is SGHTA and CDR2 is FQGNSA.

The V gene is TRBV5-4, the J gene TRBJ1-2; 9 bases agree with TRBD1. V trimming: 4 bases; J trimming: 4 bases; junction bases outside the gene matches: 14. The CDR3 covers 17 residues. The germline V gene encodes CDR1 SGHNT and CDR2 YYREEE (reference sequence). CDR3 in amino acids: CASSDGQGRYSGYGYTF. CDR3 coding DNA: TGTGCCAGCAGCGACGGACAGGGGCGATATAGCGGCTATGGCTACACCTTC.

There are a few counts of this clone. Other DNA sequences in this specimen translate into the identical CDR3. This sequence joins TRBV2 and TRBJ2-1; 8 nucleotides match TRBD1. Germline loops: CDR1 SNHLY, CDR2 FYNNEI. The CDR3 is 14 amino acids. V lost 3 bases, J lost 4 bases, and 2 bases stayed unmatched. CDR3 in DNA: TGTGCCAGCAGTGACCGGACAGGGTACAATGAGCAGTTCTTC. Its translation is CASSDRTGYNEQFF.

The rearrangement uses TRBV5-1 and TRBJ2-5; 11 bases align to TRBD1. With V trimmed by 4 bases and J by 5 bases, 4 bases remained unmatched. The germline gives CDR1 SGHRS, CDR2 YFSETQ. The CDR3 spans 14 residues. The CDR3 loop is CASSPDRGPETQYF. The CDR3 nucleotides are TGCGCCAGCAGCCCGGACAGGGGGCCTGAGACCCAGTACTTC.

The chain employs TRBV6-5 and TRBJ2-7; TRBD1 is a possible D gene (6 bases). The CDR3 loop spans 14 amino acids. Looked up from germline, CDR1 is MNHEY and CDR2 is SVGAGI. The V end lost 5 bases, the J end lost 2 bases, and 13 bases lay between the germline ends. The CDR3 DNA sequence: TGTGCCAGCAGTCGAGACAGGAAAGCCTACGAGCAGTACTTC. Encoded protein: CASSRDRKAYEQYF.

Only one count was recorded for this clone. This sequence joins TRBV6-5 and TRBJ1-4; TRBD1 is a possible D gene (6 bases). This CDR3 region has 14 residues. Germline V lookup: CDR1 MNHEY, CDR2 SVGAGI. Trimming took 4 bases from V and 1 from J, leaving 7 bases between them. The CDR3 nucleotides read TGTGCCAGCAGTTCAGGGGTAACTAATGAAAAACTGTTTTTT. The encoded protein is CASSSGVTNEKLFF.

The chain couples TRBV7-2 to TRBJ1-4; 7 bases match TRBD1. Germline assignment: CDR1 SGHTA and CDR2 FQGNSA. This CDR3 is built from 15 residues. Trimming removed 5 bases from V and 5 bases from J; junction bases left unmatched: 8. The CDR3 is CASSPQTGWNEKLFF. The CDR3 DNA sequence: TGTGCCAGCAGCCCCCAGACAGGGTGGAATGAAAAACTGTTTTTT.

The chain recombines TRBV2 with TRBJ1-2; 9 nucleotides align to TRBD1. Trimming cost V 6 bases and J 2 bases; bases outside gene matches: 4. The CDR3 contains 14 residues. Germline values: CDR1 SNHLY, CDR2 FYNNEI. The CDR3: CASRNRGLNYGYTF. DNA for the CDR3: TGTGCCAGCAGGAACAGGGGGCTGAACTATGGCTACACCTTC. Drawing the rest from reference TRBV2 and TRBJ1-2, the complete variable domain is EPEVTQTPSHQVTQMGQEVILRCVPISNHLYFYWYRQILGQKVEFLVSFYNNEISEKSEIFDDQFSVERPDGSNFTLKIRSTKLEDSAMYFCASRNRGLNYGYTFGSGTRLTVV.

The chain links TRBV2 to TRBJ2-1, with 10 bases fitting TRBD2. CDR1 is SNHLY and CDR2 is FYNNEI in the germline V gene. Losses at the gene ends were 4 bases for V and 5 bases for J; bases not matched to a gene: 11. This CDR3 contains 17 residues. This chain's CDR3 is CASSVSPSGGKNNEQFF. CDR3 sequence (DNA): TGTGCCAGCAGTGTGTCGCCTAGCGGGGGTAAGAACAATGAGCAGTTCTTC.